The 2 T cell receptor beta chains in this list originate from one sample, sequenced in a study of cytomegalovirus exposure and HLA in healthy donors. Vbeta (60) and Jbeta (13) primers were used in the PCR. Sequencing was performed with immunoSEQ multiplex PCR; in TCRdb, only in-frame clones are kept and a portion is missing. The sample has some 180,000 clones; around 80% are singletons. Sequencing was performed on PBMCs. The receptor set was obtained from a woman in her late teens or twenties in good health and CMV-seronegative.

The CDR3 is CASSLVPLGLGQASYEQYF. For the CDR3, the DNA is TGTGCCAGCAGCTTAGTCCCTCTAGGTCTGGGACAGGCATCCTACGAGCAGTACTTC. The chain is built from TRBV7-2 and TRBJ2-7; 8 bases fit TRBD1. The V gene's germline CDR1 is SGHTA and CDR2 FQGNSA. V dropped 1 base and J dropped 1; count of bases not matched to a gene: 15. CDR3 length equals 19 residues.

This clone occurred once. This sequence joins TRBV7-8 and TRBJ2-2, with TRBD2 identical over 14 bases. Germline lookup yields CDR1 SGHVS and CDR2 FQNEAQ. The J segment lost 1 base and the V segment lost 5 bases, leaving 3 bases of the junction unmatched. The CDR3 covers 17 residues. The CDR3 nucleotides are TGTGCCAGCAGCGGGACTAGCGGGAGTTTGAACACCGGGGAGCTGTTTTTT. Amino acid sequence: CASSGTSGSLNTGELFF.